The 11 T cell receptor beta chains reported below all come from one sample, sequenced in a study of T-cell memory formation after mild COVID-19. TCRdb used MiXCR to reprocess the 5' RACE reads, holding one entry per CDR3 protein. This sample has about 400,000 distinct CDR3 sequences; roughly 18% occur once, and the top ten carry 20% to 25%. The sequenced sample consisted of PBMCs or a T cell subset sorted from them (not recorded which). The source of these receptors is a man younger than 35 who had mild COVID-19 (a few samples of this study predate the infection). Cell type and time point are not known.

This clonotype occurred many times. The CDR3 is CSARDGRTFSPLHF. The CDR3 DNA reads as TGCAGTGCTAGAGATGGCAGGACGTTCTCACCCCTCCACTTT. The chain combines TRBV20-1 with TRBJ1-6; no reliable D call. CDR3 length equals 14 residues. Trimming took 0 bases from V and 10 from J, leaving 13 bases between them. CDR1 is DFQATT and CDR2 is SNEGSKA in the germline V gene (reference sequence).

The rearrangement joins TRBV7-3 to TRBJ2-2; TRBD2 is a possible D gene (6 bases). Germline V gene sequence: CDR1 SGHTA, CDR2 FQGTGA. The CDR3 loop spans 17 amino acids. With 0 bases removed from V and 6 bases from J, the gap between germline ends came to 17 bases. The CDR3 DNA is TGTGCCAGCAGCTTAACAGGAGGGAGCGGTTTTGCCGGGGAGCTGTTTTTT. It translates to CASSLTGGSGFAGELFF.

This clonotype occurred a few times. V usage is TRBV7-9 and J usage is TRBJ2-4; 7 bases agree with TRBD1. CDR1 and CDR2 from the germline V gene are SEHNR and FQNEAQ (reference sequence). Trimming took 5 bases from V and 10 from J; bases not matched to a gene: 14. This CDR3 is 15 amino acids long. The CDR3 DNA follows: TGTGCCAGCAGCCAACCCCGCGACAGGGTAGGAATTCAGTACTTC. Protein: CASSQPRDRVGIQYF.

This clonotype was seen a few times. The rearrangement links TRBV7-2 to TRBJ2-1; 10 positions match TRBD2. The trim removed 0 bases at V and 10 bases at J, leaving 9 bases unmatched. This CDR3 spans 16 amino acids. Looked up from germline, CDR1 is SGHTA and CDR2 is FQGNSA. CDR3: CASSLALLAGKVEQFF. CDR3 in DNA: TGTGCCAGCAGCTTAGCGCTACTAGCGGGGAAGGTGGAGCAGTTCTTC.

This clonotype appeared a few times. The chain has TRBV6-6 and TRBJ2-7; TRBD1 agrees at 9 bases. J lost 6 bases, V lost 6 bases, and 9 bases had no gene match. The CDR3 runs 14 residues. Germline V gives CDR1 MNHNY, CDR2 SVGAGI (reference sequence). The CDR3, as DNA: TGTGCCAGCAGCCCCCGGACAGGGGCGATCGAGCAGTACGTC. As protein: CASSPRTGAIEQYV.

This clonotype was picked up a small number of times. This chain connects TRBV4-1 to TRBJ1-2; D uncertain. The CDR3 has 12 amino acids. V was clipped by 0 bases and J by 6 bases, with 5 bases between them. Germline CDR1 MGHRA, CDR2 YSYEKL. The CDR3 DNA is TGCGCCAGCAGCCAAGAGTACGATGGCTACACCTTC. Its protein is CASSQEYDGYTF.

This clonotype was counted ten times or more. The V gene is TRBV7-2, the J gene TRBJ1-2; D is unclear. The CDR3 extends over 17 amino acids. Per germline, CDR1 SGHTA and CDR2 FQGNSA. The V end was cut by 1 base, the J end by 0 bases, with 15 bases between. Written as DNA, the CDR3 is TGTGCCAGCAGCTTAGATTCCGCAGCTCAAGCTAACTATGGCTACACCTTC. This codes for CASSLDSAAQANYGYTF.

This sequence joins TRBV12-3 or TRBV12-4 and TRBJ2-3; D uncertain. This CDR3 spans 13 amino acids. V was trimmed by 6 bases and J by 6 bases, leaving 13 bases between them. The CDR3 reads CASSRDGPDTQYF. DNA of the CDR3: TGTGCCAGCAGCCGAGACGGCCCGGATACGCAGTATTTT.

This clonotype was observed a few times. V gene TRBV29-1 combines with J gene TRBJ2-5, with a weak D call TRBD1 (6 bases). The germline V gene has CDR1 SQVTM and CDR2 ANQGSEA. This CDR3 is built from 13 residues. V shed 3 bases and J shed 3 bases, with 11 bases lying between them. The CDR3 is CSVEPDRKETQYF. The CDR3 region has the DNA TGCAGCGTTGAGCCGGACAGAAAAGAGACCCAGTACTTC. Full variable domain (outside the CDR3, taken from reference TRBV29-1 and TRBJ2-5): SAVISQKPSRDICQRGTSLTIQCQVDSQVTMMFWYRQQPGQSLTLIATANQGSEATYESGFVIDKFPISRPNLTFSTLTVSNMSPEDSSIYLCSVEPDRKETQYFGPGTRLLVL.

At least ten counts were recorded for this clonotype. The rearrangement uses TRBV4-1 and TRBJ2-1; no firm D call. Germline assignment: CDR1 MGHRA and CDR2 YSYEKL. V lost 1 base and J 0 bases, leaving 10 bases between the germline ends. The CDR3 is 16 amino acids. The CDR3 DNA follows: TGCGCCAGCAGCCAAGTCGACATTATCTCCTACAATGAGCAGTTCTTC. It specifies CASSQVDIISYNEQFF.

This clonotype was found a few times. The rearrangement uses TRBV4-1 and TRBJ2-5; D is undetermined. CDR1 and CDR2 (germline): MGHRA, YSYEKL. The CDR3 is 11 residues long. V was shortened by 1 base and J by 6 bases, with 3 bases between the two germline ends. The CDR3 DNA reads TGCGCCAGCAGCCAAGGGCAGACCCAGTACTTC. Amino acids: CASSQGQTQYF.